The 15 T cell receptor beta chains in this list originate from one sample, sequenced in a study of T-cell reconstitution after alpha-beta-depleted transplantation in children. Unique molecular identifiers featured in how the TCRbeta library was prepared. TCRdb reanalysed the PCR reads using MiXCR and keeps one entry per CDR3 protein. The data contain 150,000 to 250,000 distinct CDR3 sequences, 5.5% to 7% of them singletons. Sequenced here: PBMCs, sampled before TCRalphabeta/CD19-depleted stem cell transplant. Receptors originate from a girl under three years old with combined immunodeficiency, due to receive a stem cell transplant.

This clonotype was seen once. This may be a read error: a much more frequent sequence differs by one nucleotide. The V and J genes are TRBV20-1 and TRBJ2-1, with 7 bases that match TRBD2. Trimming cost V 4 bases and J 0 bases; bases outside gene matches: 6. This CDR3 is built from 15 residues. Germline values: CDR1 DFQATT, CDR2 SNEGSKA (reference sequence). DNA of the CDR3: TGCAGTGCTACCTTGACTAGCTTCTCCTACAATGAGCAGTTCTTC. Translation gives CSATLTSFSYNEQFF.

In this sample, this clonotype turned up many times. Written as DNA, the CDR3 is TGCAGCGTAGACTACAATGAGCAGTTCTTC. Its protein product is CSVDYNEQFF. The chain carries TRBV29-1 and TRBJ2-1; no clear D gene. Germline lookup yields CDR1 SQVTM and CDR2 ANQGSEA. V was trimmed by 6 bases and J by 3 bases, leaving 3 bases between them. The CDR3 runs 10 residues.

V and J are TRBV2 and TRBJ2-7; D is unclear. Germline CDR1 SNHLY, CDR2 FYNNEI. The CDR3 sequence is 12 residues long. V was pared by 11 bases and J by 0 bases, with 11 bases between. CDR3 region: CACTLSSYEQYF. The CDR3 DNA is TGTGCCTGCACCTTGAGCTCCTACGAGCAGTACTTC.

This rearrangement joins TRBV27 to TRBJ1-2; the D is unclear. The CDR3 covers 13 residues. Germline V gene data show CDR1 as MNHEY and CDR2 as SMNVEV (reference sequence). Trimming removed 6 bases at V and 8 bases at J, with 16 bases between. CDR3 amino acids: CASSPRLRGGYTF. For the CDR3, the DNA is TGTGCCAGCAGCCCAAGACTCCGTGGGGGCTACACCTTC.

This clonotype was seen repeatedly, ten times or more. J is TRBJ2-5 and V is TRBV12-3 or TRBV12-4, with a possible D match to TRBD2 (6 bases). This CDR3 spans 12 amino acids. V lost 6 bases, J lost 1 base, and 6 bases lay in between. The CDR3: CASRLAQETQYF. CDR3 DNA sequence: TGTGCCAGCAGACTAGCCCAAGAGACCCAGTACTTC.

Ten or more counts support this clonotype. The chain has TRBV29-1 and TRBJ2-2; 7 nucleotides match TRBD1. The CDR3 length is 14 residues. The V gene end was trimmed by 5 bases and the J gene end by 2 bases; junction bases not matched to a gene: 5. Germline V gene lookup returns CDR1 SQVTM and CDR2 ANQGSEA. The CDR3: CSVPGQINTGELFF. The CDR3 bases are TGCAGCGTTCCGGGACAGATAAACACCGGGGAGCTGTTTTTT.

This clonotype showed up just a few times. The chain links TRBV11-2 to TRBJ2-3, with a tentative D call TRBD2 (6 bases). This CDR3 is 16 amino acids long. V was cut by 5 bases and J by 1 base, with 16 bases left in between. Germline-derived CDR1 and CDR2 are SGHAT and FQNNGV. In nucleotides, the CDR3 is TGTGCCAGCAGCCCCAGGCGGTTAGCGGGCACAGATACGCAGTATTTT. Its protein is CASSPRRLAGTDTQYF.

There are many counts of this clonotype. The chain recombines TRBV5-6 with TRBJ2-1, with 8 positions matching TRBD1. There are 16 residues in the CDR3. CDR1 SGHDT and CDR2 YYEEEE come from the germline V gene. After removal of 1 base from V and 5 bases from J, the junction contained 8 bases not matched to a gene. CDR3 nucleotides: TGTGCCAGCAGCTTGCCCCCAGGGGGCGCGAACAATGAGCAGTTCTTC. Amino acid sequence: CASSLPPGGANNEQFF. Combining the CDR3 with reference TRBV5-6 and TRBJ2-1 gives the whole variable domain DAGVTQSPTHLIKTRGQQVTLRCSPKSGHDTVSWYQQALGQGPQFIFQYYEEEERQRGNFPDRFSGHQFPNYSSELNVNALLLGDSALYLCASSLPPGGANNEQFFGPGTRLTVL.

There are many counts of this clonotype. This rearrangement joins TRBV27 to TRBJ2-7, with 10 positions matching TRBD1. V was pared by 4 bases and J by 3 bases, with 9 bases of the junction left unmatched. Germline V gives CDR1 MNHEY, CDR2 SMNVEV (reference sequence). This CDR3 is 16 amino acids long. This CDR3 is CASSSLRDRGIYEQYF. DNA for the CDR3: TGTGCCAGCAGTTCCCTCCGGGACAGGGGTATCTACGAGCAGTACTTC.

This clonotype was detected many times. The chain joins TRBV29-1 to TRBJ2-1, with 8 positions matching TRBD2. J gave up 2 bases and V 6 bases, and 12 bases lay outside the gene matches. Germline V lookup: CDR1 SQVTM, CDR2 ANQGSEA. The CDR3 is 16 amino acids. The CDR3 loop is CSVEGAGEGAYNEQFF. The CDR3 bases are TGCAGCGTCGAGGGAGCGGGAGAAGGGGCCTACAATGAGCAGTTCTTC.

The sample holds many counts of this clonotype. The chain uses TRBV7-2 and TRBJ1-1, with D possibly being TRBD1 (6 bases). From germline, CDR1 is SGHTA and CDR2 FQGNSA. CDR3 length: 14 residues. V was shortened by 4 bases and J by 6 bases, with 15 bases between the two germline ends. The CDR3 DNA is TGTGCCAGCAGCTCAAACGAACAGGGCCCTGAAGCTTTCTTT. It is translated as CASSSNEQGPEAFF.

In this sample, this clonotype turned up many times. The chain carries TRBV3-1 and TRBJ2-5; D is possibly TRBD1 or TRBD2 (5 bases each). The CDR3 length is 16 residues. Trimming cost V 4 bases and J 2 bases, with 17 bases left between them. Germline V gene sequence: CDR1 LGHDT, CDR2 YNNKEL (reference sequence). In DNA, the CDR3 is TGTGCCAGCAGCCGAACGTTTGCTGGGGGACAAGAGACCCAGTACTTC. It translates to CASSRTFAGGQETQYF.

This clonotype was found many times. V and J are TRBV28 and TRBJ2-1; 8 positions match TRBD2. V dropped 3 bases and J dropped 7; count of bases not matched to a gene: 8. Germline-derived CDR1 and CDR2 are MDHEN and SYDVKM. The CDR3 runs to 15 residues. The CDR3 is CASSLIAGLGNEQFF. CDR3 nucleotide sequence: TGTGCCAGCAGTTTGATAGCGGGGCTGGGTAATGAGCAGTTCTTC. The full variable domain, with the rest looked up from reference TRBV28 and TRBJ2-1, is DVKVTQSSRYLVKRTGEKVFLECVQDMDHENMFWYRQDPGLGLRLIYFSYDVKMKEKGDIPEGYSVSREKKERFSLILESASTNQTSMYLCASSLIAGLGNEQFFGPGTRLTVL.

This clonotype showed up many times. The chain carries TRBV28 and TRBJ1-1; D unclear. With 1 base removed from V and 4 bases from J, the gap between germline ends came to 22 bases. The CDR3 runs 18 residues. Germline CDR1 reads MDHEN; CDR2 reads SYDVKM. In DNA form, the CDR3 reads TGTGCCAGCAGTTTATCCGCGGTCCGGCTGTATGGTGGCACTGAAGCTTTCTTT. Residues: CASSLSAVRLYGGTEAFF.

This clonotype came up a few times. The rearrangement joins TRBV19 to TRBJ2-2; the match to TRBD2 covers 7 bases. V gave up 6 bases and J gave up 1 base; unmatched junction bases: 2. Germline loops: CDR1 LNHDA, CDR2 SQIVND (reference sequence). This CDR3 is 14 amino acids long. The DNA for the CDR3 is TGTGCCAGTAGCAAGCGGGGGAACACCGGGGAGCTGTTTTTT. This gives the protein CASSKRGNTGELFF.